This TCR beta chain was captured by sequencing in a study of shared T cell receptors in the human thymus. The repertoire was sequenced with immunoSEQ multiplex PCR; TCRdb's copy has only in-frame clones and lacks some. The table records some 760,000 clones, roughly 88% of them present only once. J lost 6 bases, V lost 6 bases, and 9 bases had no gene match. The germline CDR1 and CDR2 sequences are ENHRY and SYGVKD. CDR3 length: 15 residues. This clone was detected only a few times. These data also formed part of another study, on human thymus T cells. That source reports: Among the donors, all were healthy Finnish infants having corrective surgery for congenital heart defects. Thymus was obtained from resections taken during corrective heart surgery. Apparent bias marked the V and J gene usage of thymic and blood repertoires. Thymic repertoires of unrelated individuals were reported in related research to overlap highly.

The chain joins TRBV10-3 to TRBJ2-7; 12 nucleotides align to TRBD1. Sequencing input: thymocytes. The source of this sequence is a girl under two years old with a congenital heart defect. The CDR3 nucleotides are TGTGCCATCAGCCCCACCGGGACAGGGGGCTCCGAGCAGTACTTC. It translates to CAISPTGTGGSEQYF.